One sample yielded the 5 T cell receptor beta chains listed below, sequenced in a study of T cell repertoires in aging, cancer and after chemotherapy. A mixed TRB-A/B primer pool amplified rearranged TRB by multiplex touch-down PCR. In TCRdb, the multiplex PCR reads were re-called with MiXCR into one record per CDR3 protein. This sample has 6,500 to 9,500 distinct CDR3 sequences, with 20% to 25% found just once. The template was genomic DNA from peripheral blood, not RNA. Sequenced material: blood. The receptors shown here come from a human donor with a blood cancer.

This clonotype ranks as medium-sized (0.01 to 0.1%). The J gene is TRBJ1-1, the V gene TRBV6-5; perhaps TRBD1 as D (6 bases). Germline CDR1 reads MNHEY; CDR2 reads SVGAGI. This CDR3 has 12 residues. The V end was cut by 6 bases, the J end by 4 bases, with 9 bases between. The CDR3, as DNA: TGTGCCAGCAGGTCGACAGGCACTGAAGCTTTCTTT. The encoded protein is CASRSTGTEAFF.

Comment on this clonotype: A much larger clone lies one base from this, so it may be a read error. The chain is built from TRBV27 and TRBJ1-6; D gene ambiguous. Trimming removed 5 bases from V and 8 bases from J, with 13 bases in between. This CDR3 has 14 amino acids. Germline V gene sequence: CDR1 MNHEY, CDR2 SMNVEV (reference sequence). CDR3 in DNA: TGTGCCAGCAGTGCATCCGGGCCCCATTCACCCCTCCACTTT. Translated: CASSASGPHSPLHF.

This clonotype is medium-sized in the sample. The J gene is TRBJ2-7, the V gene TRBV5-4, with D perhaps given as TRBD1 or TRBD2 (6 bases each). The CDR3 has 15 amino acids. Germline lookup yields CDR1 SGHNT and CDR2 YYREEE (reference sequence). The germline V and J ends were trimmed by 4 bases and 5 bases, with 19 bases remaining between them. DNA for the CDR3: TGTGCCAGCAGCGCGAAGGGGGGCGGGAACGACGAGCAGTACTTC. It encodes CASSAKGGGNDEQYF.

The rearrangement joins TRBV5-5 to TRBJ1-1, with D perhaps TRBD1 (5 bases). The CDR3 sequence is 14 residues long. Between the trimmed V and J ends, which lost 2 bases and 3 bases, there was a span of 11 bases. Germline lookup yields CDR1 SGHKS and CDR2 YYEKEE (reference sequence). The CDR3 sequence is CASSFYPGHTEAFF. The CDR3 DNA follows: TGTGCCAGCAGCTTTTACCCGGGGCACACTGAAGCTTTCTTT.

Worth noting for this clonotype: A much more abundant neighbour one base away suggests this may be a read error. The J gene is TRBJ2-3, the V gene TRBV5-4; possibly TRBD1 for D (5 bases). V was trimmed by 4 bases and J by 3 bases, leaving 15 bases between them. This CDR3 has 15 residues. Germline CDR1 is SGHNT and CDR2 is YYREEE (reference sequence). CDR3 sequence: CASSRWTWVTDTQYF. The CDR3 DNA sequence: TGTGCCAGCAGCCGATGGACATGGGTAACAGATACGCAGTATTTT.